Below, one T cell receptor beta chain is given with its context. Trimming stripped 4 bases from V and 7 bases from J, with 12 bases between. CDR3 length equals 13 residues. Germline V gene sequence: CDR1 KGHDR, CDR2 SFDVKD. Assay used: immunoSEQ multiplex PCR; TCRdb lists only in-frame clones, some missing. The table lists roughly 100,000 clones, about 90% of them singletons. This sample was included in a study of control samples from healthy donors and cancer patients. The gene calls are TRBV24-1 and TRBJ1-1, with D perhaps matching TRBD1 (6 bases). Sequencing was performed on blood. The sequence came from a woman between 18 and 29 years old in good health. This CDR3 reads CATSDLNRDEAFF. The CDR3 bases are TGTGCCACCAGTGACCTAAACAGGGATGAAGCTTTCTTT.